This TCR beta chain was obtained from a study of T cells in Graves' hyperthyroidism and ophthalmopathy. Study results and limitations: The authors' 13 V-J model separated ophthalmopathy from stable hyperthyroidism.

The sample holds many counts of this clonotype. What it binds is unknown. CDR3 length equals 14 residues. Trimming removed 5 bases from V and 1 base from J, with 11 bases in between. Germline V gives CDR1 MNHEY, CDR2 SMNVEV (reference sequence). Amplified TCR beta CDR3 regions derived from RNA transcripts. The HTBI primer set drove a first-round RT-PCR of the TCR CDR3. TCRdb fed the multiplex PCR reads into MiXCR, producing one record per CDR3 protein. The table records a few hundred thousand distinct CDR3 sequences, 15% to 19% of them present only once. This chain links TRBV27 with TRBJ1-1; D is uncertain. The source is a woman aged 25 to 39 with Graves' hyperthyroidism. Specimen: blood. In DNA form, the CDR3 reads TGTGCCAGCAGTCCGGGTTTTCAGAACACTGAAGCTTTCTTT. Translated: CASSPGFQNTEAFF.